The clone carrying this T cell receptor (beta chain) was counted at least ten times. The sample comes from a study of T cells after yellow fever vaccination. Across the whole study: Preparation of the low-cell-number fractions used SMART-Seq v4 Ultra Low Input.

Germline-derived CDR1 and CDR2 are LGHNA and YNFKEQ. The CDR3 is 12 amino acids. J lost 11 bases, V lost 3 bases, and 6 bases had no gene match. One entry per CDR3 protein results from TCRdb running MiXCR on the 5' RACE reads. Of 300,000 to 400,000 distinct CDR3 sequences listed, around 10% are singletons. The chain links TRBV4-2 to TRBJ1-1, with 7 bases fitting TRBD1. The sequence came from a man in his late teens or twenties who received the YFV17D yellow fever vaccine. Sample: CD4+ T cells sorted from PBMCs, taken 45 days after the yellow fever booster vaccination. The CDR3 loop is CASSHVTGIAFF. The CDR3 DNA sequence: TGTGCCAGCAGCCACGTGACAGGGATCGCTTTCTTT.